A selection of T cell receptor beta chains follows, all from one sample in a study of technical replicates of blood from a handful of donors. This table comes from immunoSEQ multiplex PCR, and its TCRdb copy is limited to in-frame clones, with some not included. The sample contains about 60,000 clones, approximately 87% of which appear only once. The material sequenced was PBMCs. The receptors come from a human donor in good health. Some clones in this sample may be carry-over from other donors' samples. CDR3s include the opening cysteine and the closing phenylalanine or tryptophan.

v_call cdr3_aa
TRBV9 CASSRAASGVYEQYF
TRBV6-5 CASSETGRYF
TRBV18 CASSPGQGGSQPQHF
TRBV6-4 CASSEGQAGGDEQFF
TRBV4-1 CASSQEETGGSYGYTF
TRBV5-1 CASSSGGPLTGELFF
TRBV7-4 CASRVGNTIYF
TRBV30 CAVASGTSGAGELFF
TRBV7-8 CASSLGKAGGGETQYF
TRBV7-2 CASSPGVGSGNTIYF
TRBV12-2 CASRLSLDTQYF
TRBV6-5 CASSPGWIYGYTF
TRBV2 CASSVGLAGIRDTQYF
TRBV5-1 CASSLGLAGGQDYEQYF
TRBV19 CASSSGSLNEQFF
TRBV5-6 CASRTGLAGSTGELFF
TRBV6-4 CASSDASEPYEQYF
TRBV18 CASSPEMTSFSSTQYF
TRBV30 CAWSPGQGYNEQFF
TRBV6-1 CASRGAGTGVTEAFF
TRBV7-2 CASSLGGATYEQYF
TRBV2 CASRATDAGNQPQHF
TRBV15 CATSTGLAGGNEQFF
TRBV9 CASSLSGGVGIEQYF
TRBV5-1 CASSGLAGGDEQYF
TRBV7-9 CASSWGENEQFF
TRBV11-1 CASSPQGGTEAFF
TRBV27 CASSPGLAGTYNEQFF
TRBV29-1 CSGINRFNTIYF
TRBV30 CALTQGGRYEQYF
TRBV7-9 CASSRTGGVETQYF
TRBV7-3 CASSFGTSGYGETQYF
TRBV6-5 CASSSGTVNEKLFF
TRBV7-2 CASSLALGGYNEQFF
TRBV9 CASSVAGVWNEQFF
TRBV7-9 CASSFGTVLAGEGDEQYF
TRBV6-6 CASSYGTRYEQYF
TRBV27 CATPTSSPSSYNEQFF
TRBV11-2 CASTPWAAGGRDTQYF
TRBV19 CASTEIGRNTEAFF
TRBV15 CATSRTVNTEAFF
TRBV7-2 CASSPGGQPQHF
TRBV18 CASSQGSTYEQYF
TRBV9 CASSVSSGGTYNEQFF
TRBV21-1 CAGRGQFMNTEAFF